These 21 T cell receptor beta chains share one sample of origin, sequenced in a study of identical twins (dated by TCRdb to the mid-2010s). Library generation was performed with 5' RACE. Sequenced using an Illumina HiSeq 2000. The public reads were reanalyzed by TCRdb: fastp trimming at Q25, MiXCR alignment, in-frame beta chains only. Rows matching on CDR3 protein sequence are summarized as one entry with the most common DNA and genes. The sample table contains 200,000 to 300,000 distinct CDR3 sequences; only one count was recorded for under 12% of them. Jointly, the top ten make up less than 12% of the sample. Sequenced input: memory T cells sorted from blood. Interpreted using the paper, the cell subset or site label stands for: CD45RO+ enriched T cells. These receptors originate from a middle-aged man in good health.

In its sample, this clonotype was seen a few times. This chain joins TRBV6-2 or TRBV6-3 and TRBJ1-5; a weak D match, TRBD1 (6 bases). With 2 bases removed from V and 0 bases from J, the gap between germline ends came to 20 bases. Germline CDR1 is MNHEY and CDR2 is SVGEGT. This CDR3 comprises 19 residues. The CDR3 region has the DNA TGTGCCAGCAGTTACCCCCGGCAGGGGCCAAATTATAGCAATCAGCCCCAGCATTTT. Encoded protein: CASSYPRQGPNYSNQPQHF.

This clonotype was detected ten times or more. The chain joins TRBV4-3 to TRBJ2-1; no clear D. Trimming took off 1 base at V and 6 bases at J, with 13 bases between the two ends. The CDR3 is 15 amino acids. The germline V gene encodes CDR1 LGHNA and CDR2 YSLEER. CDR3 sequence reads: CASSQGGSLPNEQFF. In DNA, the CDR3 is TGCGCCAGCAGCCAAGGCGGCTCCCTGCCCAATGAGCAGTTCTTC.

This clonotype was seen repeatedly, ten times or more. V usage is TRBV5-1 and J usage is TRBJ1-1, with TRBD1 identical over 8 bases. Germline CDR1 and CDR2: SGHRS and YFSETQ. The CDR3 extends over 13 amino acids. The V segment lost 3 bases and the J segment 6 bases; nucleotides outside the gene matches: 4. CDR3 DNA: TGCGCCAGCAGCTCTACAGGGGGAGCTGAAGCTTTCTTT. Protein sequence: CASSSTGGAEAFF. The whole variable domain, remainder taken from reference TRBV5-1 and TRBJ1-1, is KAGVTQTPRYLIKTRGQQVTLSCSPISGHRSVSWYQQTPGQGLQFLFEYFSETQRNKGNFPGRFSGRQFSNSRSEMNVSTLELGDSALYLCASSSTGGAEAFFGQGTRLTVV.

Worth noting for this clonotype: A read error may be the cause here, since a much bigger clone is one base away. The rearrangement uses TRBV4-2 and TRBJ2-4; TRBD1 or TRBD2 may be the D gene (5 bases each). V was pared by 0 bases and J by 0 bases, with 18 bases between. Germline CDR1 reads LGHNA; CDR2 reads YNFKEQ. The CDR3 has 19 amino acids. For the CDR3, the DNA is TGTGCCAGCAGCCAAGATGGCAGGGAGCTAATTTCAGCCAAAAACATTCAGTACTTC. It translates to CASSQDGRELISAKNIQYF.

There are many counts of this clonotype. The genes are TRBV20-1 and TRBJ2-4; possible D gene TRBD1, 5 bases. This CDR3 has 12 residues. The germline V gene has CDR1 DFQATT and CDR2 SNEGSKA (reference sequence). Trimming stripped 5 bases from V and 7 bases from J, with 12 bases between. CDR3 DNA: TGCAGTGCTGGGGCCACTGGGAACATTCAGTACTTC. Protein: CSAGATGNIQYF.

This clonotype came up many times. The CDR3 sequence: CASSPRMHEQFF. CDR3 nucleotides: TGTGCCAGCTCACCACGAATGCATGAGCAGTTCTTC. The V and J genes are TRBV18 and TRBJ2-1; D is undetermined. Trimming left V 1 base short and J 8 bases short, with 6 bases between. The CDR3 consists of 12 residues. Germline V gene data show CDR1 as KGHSH and CDR2 as LQKENI.

The chain recombines TRBV28 with TRBJ2-1, with TRBD1 identical over 10 bases. From germline, CDR1 is MDHEN and CDR2 SYDVKM. Trimming cost V 3 bases and J 8 bases; bases outside gene matches: 7. The CDR3 sequence is 15 residues long. The CDR3 DNA reads TGTGCCAGCAGTTTTCTGACAGGGGGCATGGATGAGCAGTTCTTC. Encoded protein: CASSFLTGGMDEQFF. The full variable domain, with the rest looked up from reference TRBV28 and TRBJ2-1, is DVKVTQSSRYLVKRTGEKVFLECVQDMDHENMFWYRQDPGLGLRLIYFSYDVKMKEKGDIPEGYSVSREKKERFSLILESASTNQTSMYLCASSFLTGGMDEQFFGPGTRLTVL.

This clonotype was seen ten or more times. The chain links TRBV25-1 to TRBJ2-1, with 7 bases identical to TRBD1. J gave up 11 bases and V 8 bases, and 12 bases lay outside the gene matches. From germline, CDR1 is MGHDK and CDR2 SYGVNS. The CDR3 is 13 amino acids. Here the CDR3 reads CASHELTGAKQFF. The CDR3 DNA follows: TGTGCCAGCCATGAACTAACAGGGGCCAAGCAGTTCTTC.

This rearrangement joins TRBV7-8 to TRBJ1-1; tentative D call: TRBD1 (6 bases). Germline CDR1 reads SGHVS; CDR2 reads FQNEAQ. The germline V and J ends were trimmed by 1 base and 4 bases, with 16 bases remaining between them. The CDR3 loop spans 16 amino acids. CDR3 sequence: CASSLVGGGMSTEAFF. The DNA of the CDR3 is TGTGCCAGCAGCTTAGTAGGAGGGGGGATGAGCACTGAAGCTTTCTTT. Looking up the rest from reference TRBV7-8 and TRBJ1-1 gives the full variable domain: GAGVSQSPRYKVAKRGQDVALRCDPISGHVSLFWYQQALGQGPEFLTYFQNEAQLDKSGLPSDRFFAERPEGSVSTLKIQRTQQEDSAVYLCASSLVGGGMSTEAFFGQGTRLTVV.

This clonotype was observed a few times. The chain couples TRBV6-5 to TRBJ1-2; D perhaps matches TRBD1 (6 bases). CDR1 and CDR2 from the germline V gene are MNHEY and SVGAGI. Trimming left V 1 base short and J 4 bases short, with 16 bases between. There are 16 residues in the CDR3. CDR3 loop: CASSYWAGEGGYGYTF. The CDR3 bases are TGTGCCAGCAGTTACTGGGCAGGGGAAGGAGGCTATGGCTACACCTTC.

The genes are TRBV12-3 or TRBV12-4 and TRBJ1-6; no reliable D call. Trimming cost V 6 bases and J 9 bases, with 9 bases left between them. The CDR3 has 12 amino acids. The CDR3 DNA reads TGTGCCAGCAGCAGTATCGGTTCACCCCTCCACTTT. This translates into CASSSIGSPLHF.

CDR3 protein: CASSLGATSGREQFF. The CDR3 DNA reads TGTGCCAGCAGCTTAGGAGCGACTAGCGGGAGGGAGCAGTTCTTC. The chain has TRBV7-3 and TRBJ2-1; TRBD2 aligns across 13 bases. V trimming: 2 bases; J trimming: 10 bases; junction bases outside the gene matches: 5. The CDR3 extends over 15 amino acids. Germline lookup yields CDR1 SGHTA and CDR2 FQGTGA.

This clonotype was found many times. J is TRBJ2-5 and V is TRBV12-3 or TRBV12-4; maybe TRBD1 (6 bases). The CDR3 spans 12 residues. V lost 5 bases, J lost 7 bases, and 11 bases lay in between. In nucleotides, the CDR3 is TGTGCCAGCAGTCCCAGGGGTGGGACCCAGTACTTC. This codes for CASSPRGGTQYF.

The chain is built from TRBV19 and TRBJ2-3, with TRBD1 matching 9 bases. Germline values: CDR1 LNHDA, CDR2 SQIVND (reference sequence). The CDR3 is 16 residues long. V lost 3 bases, J lost 2 bases, and 6 bases stayed unmatched. The CDR3 protein is CASSIGDRGFTDTQYF. The CDR3 DNA follows: TGTGCCAGTAGTATTGGAGACAGGGGGTTCACAGATACGCAGTATTTT.

The V gene is TRBV7-8, the J gene TRBJ1-3; tentatively, D is TRBD1 (5 bases). This CDR3 comprises 13 residues. Germline V gives CDR1 SGHVS, CDR2 FQNEAQ. Between the trimmed V and J ends, which lost 6 bases and 4 bases, there was a span of 10 bases. The CDR3 region has the DNA TGTGCCAGCAGATCTCACAGGGGAAACACCATATATTTT. It codes for CASRSHRGNTIYF.

The chain carries TRBV7-2 and TRBJ2-7; D gene uncertain. Germline V gene lookup returns CDR1 SGHTA and CDR2 FQGNSA. The CDR3 loop spans 14 amino acids. V lost 1 base and J 9 bases, leaving 16 bases between the germline ends. CDR3 nucleotides: TGTGCCAGCAGCTTAGAGACTGGGCGCACGGGGCAGTACTTC. Its protein product is CASSLETGRTGQYF.

At least ten counts were recorded for this clonotype. The chain carries TRBV10-3 and TRBJ2-5, with TRBD2 identical over 7 bases. There are 14 residues in the CDR3. V lost 4 bases, J lost 2 bases, and 4 bases stayed unmatched. Germline values: CDR1 ENHRY, CDR2 SYGVKD. The CDR3 reads CAISVAGEQETQYF. For the CDR3, the DNA is TGTGCCATCAGTGTAGCGGGTGAGCAAGAGACCCAGTACTTC.

The table lists this clonotype with many counts. The V and J genes are TRBV28 and TRBJ1-1, with D perhaps matching TRBD1 (6 bases). Per the germline V gene, CDR1 is MDHEN and CDR2 is SYDVKM. CDR3 size: 15 residues. V was cut by 5 bases and J by 6 bases, with 19 bases left in between. The CDR3 nucleotides read TGTGCCAGCAGTATCCCTCGGGGGGCGCGCGCTGAAGCTTTCTTT. Translating it yields CASSIPRGARAEAFF.

This clonotype came up a few times. V and J are TRBV30 and TRBJ2-2; 7 bases fit TRBD2. CDR1 is GTSNPN and CDR2 is SVGIG in the germline V gene (reference sequence). V shed 2 bases and J 8 bases; nucleotides not matched to a gene: 5. This CDR3 region has 13 residues. CDR3 in amino acids: CAWSRTSGGELFF. The CDR3 DNA reads as TGTGCCTGGAGTCGGACTAGTGGAGGGGAGCTGTTTTTT.

The rearrangement joins TRBV24-1 to TRBJ1-2, with TRBD1 as a possible D gene (5 bases). Germline CDR1 KGHDR, CDR2 SFDVKD. The CDR3 length is 12 residues. The V gene lost 4 bases and the J gene lost 4 bases, with 6 bases spanning the gap. The CDR3 sequence: CATSEQGYGYTF. The CDR3 DNA sequence: TGTGCCACCAGTGAGCAGGGCTATGGCTACACCTTC.

The table lists this clonotype with many counts. The rearrangement links TRBV20-1 to TRBJ2-6, with 10 bases identical to TRBD1. CDR1 and CDR2 from the germline V gene are DFQATT and SNEGSKA (reference sequence). CDR3 size: 20 residues. Trimming cost V 2 bases and J 0 bases; bases outside gene matches: 13. CDR3 sequence: CSARTQDRGLTYSGANVLTF. CDR3 nucleotides: TGCAGTGCTAGAACACAAGACAGGGGGCTAACCTACTCTGGGGCCAACGTCCTGACTTTC.